Listed here is a single T cell receptor (beta chain). These data originate in a study of blood T cell repertoires in COVID-19. Here immunoSEQ multiplex PCR was the method, and the copy in TCRdb shows in-frame clones only, minus some. The table lists about 290,000 clones, roughly 91% of them singletons, with approximately 4.3% in the top ten. CDR1 LNHDA and CDR2 SQIVND come from the germline V gene (reference sequence). Between the trimmed V and J ends, which lost 3 bases and 6 bases, there was a span of 12 bases. The CDR3 loop spans 14 amino acids. Specimen: peripheral blood. The receptor's source is a man aged 35 to 55 with acute or convalescent COVID-19. This chain connects TRBV19 to TRBJ2-4; a weak D match, TRBD1 (6 bases). The chain's CDR3 is CASSIGTSVNIQYF. CDR3 DNA: TGTGCCAGTAGTATCGGGACATCGGTAAACATTCAGTACTTC.